These 32 T cell receptor beta chains originate from one sample sequenced in a study of shared clonotypes between healthy human individuals. The table came from immunoSEQ multiplex PCR; TCRdb's copy has only in-frame clones and leaves some out. The table shows 2.3 million or so clones, with 80% to 95% occurring only once. Specimen: naive CD4+ T cells from PBMCs. The subset denotes: CD45RA+ positively selected. These receptors came from a man between 18 and 35 years old in good health. Some clones in this sample may be carry-over from other donors' samples.

The V call is TRBV14, the J call TRBJ2-5, with D possibly TRBD1 on 5 matching bases. The CDR3 length is 15 residues. Germline CDR1 is SGHDN and CDR2 is FVKESK. Trimming took 5 bases from V and 1 from J, leaving 14 bases between them. CDR3 DNA: TGTGCCAGCAGCTCCCTAGGACAATCCCAAGAGACCCAGTACTTC. Translation: CASSSLGQSQETQYF.

The chain recombines TRBV28 with TRBJ2-2; D may be TRBD1 (7 bases). The CDR3 runs to 17 residues. Germline V gene sequence: CDR1 MDHEN, CDR2 SYDVKM. Deletions cut 3 bases from V and 2 bases from J, with 16 bases between. This CDR3 reads CASSFRGGGPNTGELFF. In DNA, the CDR3 is TGTGCCAGCAGTTTCCGTGGAGGGGGCCCCAACACCGGGGAGCTGTTTTTT.

The chain joins TRBV5-1 to TRBJ2-7; no reliable D call. With 0 bases removed from V and 3 bases from J, the gap between germline ends came to 13 bases. Germline CDR1 and CDR2: SGHRS and YFSETQ. The CDR3 has 15 amino acids. CDR3 sequence reads: CASSLEGVWVYEQYF. DNA of the CDR3: TGCGCCAGCAGCTTGGAAGGCGTTTGGGTCTACGAGCAGTACTTC.

The V and J genes are TRBV6-1 and TRBJ2-2; D remains unclear. Germline assignment: CDR1 MNHNS and CDR2 SASEGT. V lost 3 bases, J lost 3 bases, and 11 bases lay in between. The CDR3 loop spans 15 amino acids. CDR3 in DNA: TGTGCCAGCAGTGATGGTCAGTACTACACCGGGGAGCTGTTTTTT. Its protein is CASSDGQYYTGELFF.

The CDR3 here is CASSVDVGGLYNEQFF. The DNA for the CDR3 is TGTGCCAGCAGCGTAGATGTGGGGGGCCTATACAATGAGCAGTTCTTC. This chain links TRBV9 with TRBJ2-1, with D possibly called TRBD1 or TRBD2 (6 bases each). V was cut by 0 bases and J by 4 bases, with 14 bases left in between. This CDR3 has 16 residues. Germline loops: CDR1 SGDLS, CDR2 YYNGEE.

The chain links TRBV6-5 to TRBJ2-7; tentative D call: TRBD1 (5 bases). CDR1 MNHEY and CDR2 SVGAGI come from the germline V gene. The V end lost 1 base, the J end lost 4 bases, and 11 bases lay between the germline ends. CDR3 size: 14 residues. DNA for the CDR3: TGTGCCAGCAGTTACTTCGACAGCCCATACGAGCAGTACTTC. It is translated as CASSYFDSPYEQYF.

J is TRBJ2-4 and V is TRBV6-5, with D possibly called TRBD1 or TRBD2 (6 bases each). Trimming took off 8 bases at V and 6 bases at J, with 20 bases between the two ends. This CDR3 comprises 15 residues. The germline V gene has CDR1 MNHEY and CDR2 SVGAGI. CDR3 nucleotide sequence: TGTGCCAGCGGAGGAACCAGGGGAGGCAGAAACATTCAGTACTTC. It encodes CASGGTRGGRNIQYF.

The chain combines TRBV10-1 with TRBJ1-1; 8 positions agree with TRBD1. The CDR3 is made up of 14 amino acids. The ends lost 2 bases at V and 5 bases at J; junction bases unmatched: 4. Germline CDR1 is WNHNN and CDR2 is SYGVQD (reference sequence). The CDR3 coding sequence is TGCGCCAGCAGTGAGGCAGGGGGCATAACTGAAGCTTTCTTT. Amino acids: CASSEAGGITEAFF.

The chain recombines TRBV18 with TRBJ2-1, with 7 positions matching TRBD1. Germline V CDR1 and CDR2: KGHSH, LQKENI. CDR3 length: 11 amino acids. Unmatched junction bases numbered 5, after V lost 5 bases and J lost 13 bases. The CDR3 is CASSLDRIQFF. CDR3 coding DNA: TGTGCCAGCTCATTGGACAGGATTCAGTTCTTC.

Regarding this clone: The same CDR3 is also encoded by other DNA sequences in this sample. The V gene is TRBV7-8, the J gene TRBJ1-5, with TRBD1 identical over 9 bases. Per the germline V gene, CDR1 is SGHVS and CDR2 is FQNEAQ. The CDR3 covers 15 residues. J gave up 3 bases and V 5 bases, and 5 bases lay outside the gene matches. DNA for the CDR3: TGTGCCAGCAGCCTAGGACAGGGGTACAATCAGCCCCAGCATTTT. This gives the protein CASSLGQGYNQPQHF. Based on the CDR3 plus reference TRBV7-8 and TRBJ1-5, the full variable domain is GAGVSQSPRYKVAKRGQDVALRCDPISGHVSLFWYQQALGQGPEFLTYFQNEAQLDKSGLPSDRFFAERPEGSVSTLKIQRTQQEDSAVYLCASSLGQGYNQPQHFGDGTRLSIL.

This chain's CDR3 is CASTWDTEGETQYF. The CDR3 coding sequence is TGCGCCAGCACCTGGGACACCGAGGGGGAGACCCAGTACTTC. The chain is built from TRBV5-1 and TRBJ2-5, with D perhaps matching TRBD1 (6 bases). Between the trimmed V and J ends, which lost 6 bases and 5 bases, there was a span of 17 bases. The CDR3 has 14 amino acids. Germline V gene lookup returns CDR1 SGHRS and CDR2 YFSETQ.

The genes are TRBV5-1 and TRBJ2-7; possibly TRBD1 or TRBD2 for D (5 bases each). Germline V gene lookup returns CDR1 SGHRS and CDR2 YFSETQ. This CDR3 comprises 13 residues. V gave up 7 bases and J gave up 9 bases, with 20 bases separating them. CDR3 nucleotides: TGCGCCAGCCGGGACGGACCCAGGGACGCGCAGTACTTC. Translation: CASRDGPRDAQYF.

V gene TRBV4-3 combines with J gene TRBJ2-5; TRBD2 matches at 13 bases. Germline V gene lookup returns CDR1 LGHNA and CDR2 YSLEER. Trimming removed 0 bases from V and 9 bases from J; junction bases left unmatched: 10. CDR3 length: 17 amino acids. This chain's CDR3 is CASSQELLAGGAQAQYF. CDR3 bases: TGCGCCAGCAGCCAAGAGTTACTAGCGGGAGGGGCCCAGGCCCAGTACTTC.

This clone was detected only once. The rearrangement links TRBV27 to TRBJ2-7; 10 bases are shared with TRBD2. Per germline, CDR1 MNHEY and CDR2 SMNVEV (reference sequence). The CDR3 is made up of 17 amino acids. Losses at the gene ends were 6 bases for V and 2 bases for J; bases not matched to a gene: 13. The CDR3 region has the DNA TGTGCCAGCAGGGATCGACTAGCGGGTACTTTTACCTACGAGCAGTACTTC. This codes for CASRDRLAGTFTYEQYF.

The rearrangement links TRBV7-2 to TRBJ2-1; 8 bases agree with TRBD2. Germline CDR1 is SGHTA and CDR2 is FQGNSA. The trim removed 4 bases at V and 15 bases at J, leaving 8 bases unmatched. The CDR3 runs to 12 residues. CDR3 nucleotide sequence: TGTGCCAGCAGCTCCGGGACTAGGTTGGCGTTCTTC. Residues: CASSSGTRLAFF.

The chain combines TRBV5-1 with TRBJ2-7; TRBD1 matches at 9 bases. The V and J ends lost 4 bases and 3 bases, in that order; junction bases with no gene match: 8. CDR1 and CDR2 from the germline V gene are SGHRS and YFSETQ. The CDR3 totals 15 residues. CDR3 sequence: CASSQYTGQGYEQYF. CDR3 nucleotide sequence: TGCGCCAGCAGCCAATACACGGGACAGGGCTACGAGCAGTACTTC.

The J gene is TRBJ1-2, the V gene TRBV28, with a weak D call TRBD1 (6 bases). The germline CDR1 and CDR2 sequences are MDHEN and SYDVKM. Trimming removed 6 bases at V and 4 bases at J, with 24 bases between. This CDR3 spans 17 amino acids. The CDR3 coding sequence is TGTGCCAGCAGACCCGGGGGGGCCCGACCACCGTTCTATGGCTACACCTTC. Its protein is CASRPGGARPPFYGYTF.

The DNA of the CDR3 is TGTGCCAGCAGCCAAATCCAGCGGGATTCCCACGAGCAGTACTTC. Amino acids: CASSQIQRDSHEQYF. The rearrangement uses TRBV28 and TRBJ2-7; the match to TRBD2 covers 7 bases. V shed 6 bases and J 5 bases; nucleotides not matched to a gene: 13. CDR1 and CDR2 from the germline V gene are MDHEN and SYDVKM. This CDR3 comprises 15 residues.

The V gene is TRBV30, the J gene TRBJ1-5; 7 positions agree with TRBD1. V was pared by 6 bases and J by 6 bases, with 11 bases of the junction left unmatched. Germline V gene data show CDR1 as GTSNPN and CDR2 as SVGIG (reference sequence). The CDR3 runs 14 residues. The CDR3 spells CACTREGASQPQHF. The CDR3 DNA follows: TGTGCCTGCACCCGGGAGGGGGCAAGTCAGCCCCAGCATTTT.

The rearrangement joins TRBV4-1 to TRBJ2-6; possibly TRBD1 for D (6 bases). Germline values: CDR1 MGHRA, CDR2 YSYEKL. Trimming took off 1 base at V and 2 bases at J, with 9 bases between the two ends. CDR3 length: 16 residues. The CDR3, as DNA: TGCGCCAGCAGCCAAGTAACAGGGCCTGGGGCCAACGTCCTGACTTTC. Translation: CASSQVTGPGANVLTF.

This clone has a single count. J is TRBJ1-3 and V is TRBV6-1, with D perhaps TRBD1 (5 bases). There are 16 residues in the CDR3. The ends were cut back, 2 bases at V and 3 bases at J, with 14 bases in the middle. Looked up from germline, CDR1 is MNHNS and CDR2 is SASEGT. The CDR3 here is CASSESALTVGNTIYF. CDR3 DNA sequence: TGTGCCAGCAGTGAATCGGCTCTGACAGTTGGAAACACCATATATTTT.

The CDR3 nucleotides read TGTGCCAGCAACCGATTCCCGGGAGCCTACAATGAGCAGTTCTTC. It specifies CASNRFPGAYNEQFF. The chain joins TRBV6-5 to TRBJ2-1; perhaps TRBD2 as D (6 bases). The CDR3 sequence is 15 residues long. The germline V gene encodes CDR1 MNHEY and CDR2 SVGAGI. V was pared by 7 bases and J by 2 bases, with 15 bases between.

This sequence joins TRBV5-4 and TRBJ2-1; D is perhaps TRBD1 (7 bases). The CDR3 totals 16 residues. V was pared by 0 bases and J by 4 bases, with 14 bases between. CDR1 is SGHNT and CDR2 is YYREEE in the germline V gene (reference sequence). Written as DNA, the CDR3 is TGTGCCAGCAGCTTGGCCGGCAGGGGGGTTTACAATGAGCAGTTCTTC. Protein sequence: CASSLAGRGVYNEQFF.

The chain couples TRBV19 to TRBJ2-3; the D gene is possibly TRBD2 (5 bases). Trimming pared 1 base from V and 1 base from J, leaving 12 bases between. The CDR3 has 16 amino acids. Germline assignment: CDR1 LNHDA and CDR2 SQIVND (reference sequence). CDR3 in amino acids: CASSIARGWGTDTQYF. The CDR3 DNA follows: TGTGCCAGTAGTATAGCTCGGGGTTGGGGCACAGATACGCAGTATTTT.

This clone was found once. This chain joins TRBV5-1 and TRBJ2-6; TRBD1 aligns across 9 bases. V shed 3 bases, J shed 0 bases, and the junction held 13 bases outside the gene matches. The CDR3 is 20 residues long. CDR1 is SGHRS and CDR2 is YFSETQ in the germline V gene. The CDR3 spells CASSSTFRDRARSGANVLTF. CDR3 bases: TGCGCCAGCAGCTCTACATTCCGGGACAGGGCCCGCTCTGGGGCCAACGTCCTGACTTTC.

The CDR3 protein is CASTLSGEQFF. The CDR3 nucleotides are TGTGCCAGCACCCTTTCCGGGGAGCAGTTCTTC. J is TRBJ2-1 and V is TRBV28; D not resolved. The CDR3 covers 11 residues. Germline CDR1 is MDHEN and CDR2 is SYDVKM. The V end lost 7 bases, the J end lost 10 bases, and 11 bases lay between the germline ends.

The chain joins TRBV2 to TRBJ2-4; 9 bases match TRBD2. Germline V gene data show CDR1 as SNHLY and CDR2 as FYNNEI. V shed 3 bases and J 6 bases; nucleotides not matched to a gene: 9. The CDR3 has 16 amino acids. The chain's CDR3 is CASSEGAGGPRNIQYF. For the CDR3, the DNA is TGTGCCAGCAGTGAGGGGGCGGGAGGGCCTCGAAACATTCAGTACTTC.

V usage is TRBV6-5 and J usage is TRBJ2-2; D uncertain. V lost 0 bases to trimming and J lost 7 bases, with 9 bases between them. Germline CDR1 and CDR2: MNHEY and SVGAGI. The CDR3 runs to 14 residues. The CDR3: CASSYSGKGGELFF. DNA for the CDR3: TGTGCCAGCAGTTACTCGGGGAAGGGCGGGGAGCTGTTTTTT.

This clone was detected a few times. The chain combines TRBV7-9 with TRBJ1-2; the match to TRBD1 covers 7 bases. Germline V lookup: CDR1 SEHNR, CDR2 FQNEAQ (reference sequence). The CDR3 is 15 residues long. V shed 2 bases and J 6 bases; nucleotides not matched to a gene: 9. CDR3: CASSLSGGASHGYTF. CDR3 nucleotide sequence: TGTGCCAGCAGCTTATCAGGGGGTGCATCGCATGGCTACACCTTC.

The chain combines TRBV28 with TRBJ2-1, with 13 bases lining up with TRBD2. CDR3 length: 18 amino acids. The V and J ends lost 4 bases and 3 bases, in that order; junction bases with no gene match: 9. Germline V gene sequence: CDR1 MDHEN, CDR2 SYDVKM. The CDR3 sequence is CASSSPRTSGSYYNEQFF. The CDR3, as DNA: TGTGCCAGCAGTTCCCCTAGGACTAGCGGGAGTTACTACAATGAGCAGTTCTTC. The complete variable domain, with remaining parts taken from reference TRBV28 and TRBJ2-1, reads DVKVTQSSRYLVKRTGEKVFLECVQDMDHENMFWYRQDPGLGLRLIYFSYDVKMKEKGDIPEGYSVSREKKERFSLILESASTNQTSMYLCASSSPRTSGSYYNEQFFGPGTRLTVL.

The chain is built from TRBV6-6 and TRBJ1-2, with 9 bases lining up with TRBD1. The CDR3 length is 15 residues. With V trimmed by 0 bases and J by 8 bases, 7 bases remained unmatched. CDR1 is MNHNY and CDR2 is SVGAGI in the germline V gene (reference sequence). The CDR3 reads CASSYSGGTGNGYTF. CDR3 sequence (DNA): TGTGCCAGCAGTTACTCTGGAGGGACAGGGAACGGCTACACCTTC.

The J gene is TRBJ2-5, the V gene TRBV7-6; D is unclear. Germline V lookup: CDR1 SGHVS, CDR2 FNYEAQ. Trimming took off 1 base at V and 1 base at J, with 4 bases between the two ends. The CDR3 covers 13 residues. Here the CDR3 DNA reads TGTGCCAGCAGCTTAGTAACCCAAGAGACCCAGTACTTC. Encoded protein: CASSLVTQETQYF.